This T cell receptor beta chain appears in the sequencing data of a study of blood T cells in healthy people across ages. For the second PCR, which ran for roughly 6 to 11 cycles, a sample-barcoded 5' primer and a J-beta primer mix were used. TCRdb called the 5' RACE reads again in MiXCR, with one record for every CDR3 protein. This table has about 930,000 distinct CDR3 sequences, roughly 29% appearing once. Separately, the same data were catalogued under a study of T cells of mothers and their children. That paper adds: It was through the M1S primer of the second PCR that sample barcodes and 2-4 random nucleotides were added.

This TCR derives from a woman aged 40-49 years in good health. The specimen was blood.

Here the CDR3 reads CSVEMQGRPNYGYTF. The DNA for the CDR3 is TGCAGCGTTGAAATGCAGGGCCGCCCTAACTATGGCTACACCTTC. The chain couples TRBV29-1 to TRBJ1-2, with a tentative D call TRBD1 (5 bases). The V end was cut by 2 bases, the J end by 0 bases, with 13 bases between. There are 15 residues in the CDR3. Per germline, CDR1 SQVTM and CDR2 ANQGSEA.